This TCR beta chain was sequenced during a study of blood T cell repertoires in COVID-19. For the study at large: Acute and convalescent COVID-19 samples came from the United States, Italy and Spain.

The protocol was immunoSEQ multiplex PCR, while the TCRdb copy is restricted to in-frame clones and leaves out a portion. The data hold some 43,000 clones, with less than 85% observed a single time. This CDR3 has 13 amino acids. Germline V gene sequence: CDR1 SGHRS, CDR2 YFSETQ. V was clipped by 4 bases and J by 0 bases, with 7 bases between them. This clone has just a few counts. The chain combines TRBV5-1 with TRBJ1-2; D remains unclear. The sequencing input was peripheral blood. This TCR was sampled from a man aged 50-59 years with active COVID-19. CDR3 region: CASSESSNYGYTF. DNA of the CDR3: TGCGCCAGCAGCGAGTCCTCTAACTATGGCTACACCTTC.